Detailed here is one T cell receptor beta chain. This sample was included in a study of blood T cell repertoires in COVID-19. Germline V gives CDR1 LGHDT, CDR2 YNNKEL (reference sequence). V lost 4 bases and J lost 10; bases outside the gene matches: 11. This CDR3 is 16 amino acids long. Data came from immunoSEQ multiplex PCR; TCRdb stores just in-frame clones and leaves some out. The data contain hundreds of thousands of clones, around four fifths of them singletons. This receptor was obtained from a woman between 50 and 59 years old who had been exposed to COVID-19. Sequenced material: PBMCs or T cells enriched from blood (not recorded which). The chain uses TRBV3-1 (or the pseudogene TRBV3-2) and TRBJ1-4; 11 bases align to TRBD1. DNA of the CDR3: TGTGCCAGCAGCCGTGGACCGGGACAGGGGGGAGGAAAACTGTTTTTT. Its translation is CASSRGPGQGGGKLFF.